A single sample gave rise to the 23 T cell receptor beta chains below, sequenced in a study of a mutant IDH1 vaccine in newly diagnosed glioma. Measured with immunoSEQ multiplex PCR; TCRdb has only the in-frame clones, and not every one. The sample includes over 40,000 clones, 60% to 85% seen only once; the top ten take 6.3%. The antigens these receptors bind are not known. Time point of the sample: week 23, last vaccination. Every single dose of the vaccine, 300 ug of mutant IDH1 20-mer peptide, came with topical imiquimod. The sequenced sample was PBMCs, obtained from a glioma patient whose treatment included an IDH1 peptide vaccine. These TCRs come from a middle-aged woman with glioma. Some clones in this sample may be carry-over from other donors' samples.

J is TRBJ2-2 and V is TRBV7-9, with 7 positions matching TRBD2. CDR1 and CDR2 from the germline V gene are SEHNR and FQNEAQ (reference sequence). The CDR3 loop spans 19 amino acids. Unmatched junction bases numbered 18, after V lost 4 bases and J lost 4 bases. The CDR3 protein is CASSSTRSREGPSTGELFF. The DNA for the CDR3 is TGTGCCAGCAGCTCAACCCGATCAAGGGAGGGCCCCTCCACCGGGGAGCTGTTTTTT.

This clone was found once. The chain joins TRBV7-9 to TRBJ1-2; D uncertain. Trimming cost V 5 bases and J 4 bases, with 14 bases left between them. Per the germline V gene, CDR1 is SEHNR and CDR2 is FQNEAQ (reference sequence). This CDR3 is 14 amino acids long. CDR3 sequence reads: CASSRFNSGYGYTF. CDR3 DNA: TGTGCCAGCAGCCGCTTTAACAGTGGCTATGGCTACACCTTC.

The chain employs TRBV7-9 and TRBJ1-5; D is possibly TRBD1 (5 bases). V was clipped by 5 bases and J by 1 base, with 21 bases between them. The CDR3 consists of 18 residues. Per the germline V gene, CDR1 is SEHNR and CDR2 is FQNEAQ (reference sequence). CDR3 protein: CASSLEPQGIRSNQPQHF. CDR3 sequence (DNA): TGTGCCAGCAGCCTTGAGCCGCAGGGAATACGGAGCAATCAGCCCCAGCATTTT.

V and J are TRBV29-1 and TRBJ2-7; no firm D call. Trimming stripped 4 bases from V and 0 bases from J, with 10 bases between. The germline gives CDR1 SQVTM, CDR2 ANQGSEA. The CDR3 sequence is 13 residues long. The CDR3 loop is CSVVIKYSYEQYF. The CDR3 bases are TGCAGCGTTGTTATCAAGTACTCCTACGAGCAGTACTTC.

A note on this clone: The sample carries other DNA sequences with the same CDR3. DNA for the CDR3: TGTGCCAGCAGCGTAGGTCGGGATCAGCCCCAGCATTTT. Amino acids: CASSVGRDQPQHF. This chain links TRBV9 with TRBJ1-5; D unresolved. The CDR3 loop spans 13 amino acids. V dropped 0 bases and J dropped 5 bases, with 6 bases sitting between them. Germline CDR1 reads SGDLS; CDR2 reads YYNGEE.

The V gene is TRBV5-6, the J gene TRBJ2-1; 14 nucleotides agree with TRBD2. There are 18 residues in the CDR3. CDR1 is SGHDT and CDR2 is YYEEEE in the germline V gene. The V segment lost 4 bases and the J segment 1 base; nucleotides outside the gene matches: 7. CDR3 region: CASSPGTSGGRSYNEQFF. CDR3 in DNA: TGTGCCAGCAGCCCCGGGACTAGCGGGGGAAGGTCCTACAATGAGCAGTTCTTC.

The V gene is TRBV5-6, the J gene TRBJ2-1; 12 bases are shared with TRBD2. Germline V gene sequence: CDR1 SGHDT, CDR2 YYEEEE. V lost 4 bases and J lost 1; bases outside the gene matches: 12. The CDR3 consists of 19 residues. The CDR3 DNA follows: TGTGCCAGCAGCGCGACTAGCGGGAGATACTTAGGGTCCTACAATGAGCAGTTCTTC. The encoded protein is CASSATSGRYLGSYNEQFF.

The chain has TRBV4-3 and TRBJ2-1; 9 bases align to TRBD1. Germline CDR1 LGHNA, CDR2 YSLEER. The V and J ends lost 2 bases and 3 bases, in that order; junction bases with no gene match: 11. The CDR3 is made up of 18 amino acids. The CDR3 DNA sequence: TGCGCCAGCAGCCAACTCATCCTCGGGACAGGGAACTACAATGAGCAGTTCTTC. The encoded protein is CASSQLILGTGNYNEQFF.

The sample holds a few counts of this clone. The chain has TRBV6-4 and TRBJ2-1, with 11 positions matching TRBD1. From germline, CDR1 is MRHNA and CDR2 SNTAGT. The length of the CDR3 is 15 residues. Unmatched junction bases numbered 3, after V lost 6 bases and J lost 2 bases. The CDR3 DNA reads as TGTGCCAGCAGCCCGGGACAGGGGGCCTACAATGAGCAGTTCTTC. It encodes CASSPGQGAYNEQFF.

The genes are TRBV14 and TRBJ1-5; D unclear. Per the germline V gene, CDR1 is SGHDN and CDR2 is FVKESK. Trimming took 1 base from V and 1 from J, leaving 8 bases between them. There are 15 residues in the CDR3. Here the CDR3 DNA reads TGTGCCAGCAGCCAAGGGGCCGGGAGCAATCAGCCCCAGCATTTT. Translation gives CASSQGAGSNQPQHF. Variable domain in full (rest from reference TRBV14 and TRBJ1-5): EAGVTQFPSHSVIEKGQTVTLRCDPISGHDNLYWYRRVMGKEIKFLLHFVKESKQDESGMPNNRFLAERTGGTYSTLKVQPAELEDSGVYFCASSQGAGSNQPQHFGDGTRLSIL.

The gene calls are TRBV2 and TRBJ2-2; 12 bases are a match to TRBD1. The CDR3 sequence is 17 residues long. Germline-derived CDR1 and CDR2 are SNHLY and FYNNEI. The J segment lost 0 bases and the V segment lost 8 bases, leaving 7 bases of the junction unmatched. In nucleotides, the CDR3 is TGTGCCAGCTCTTCGGGACAGGGGGCCTCGAACACCGGGGAGCTGTTTTTT. Translation gives CASSSGQGASNTGELFF.

This clone has only a few counts. V gene TRBV25-1 combines with J gene TRBJ1-1; the D is unclear. CDR1 is MGHDK and CDR2 is SYGVNS in the germline V gene. This CDR3 contains 13 residues. V lost 6 bases to trimming and J lost 3 bases, with 11 bases between them. The CDR3 protein is CASSPEGHTEAFF. CDR3 bases: TGTGCCAGCAGCCCAGAAGGGCACACTGAAGCTTTCTTT.

The chain carries TRBV15 and TRBJ2-5; tentative D call: TRBD1 (6 bases). The CDR3 is made up of 15 amino acids. Germline CDR1 reads LNHNV; CDR2 reads YYDKDF (reference sequence). Trimming took 1 base from V and 9 from J, leaving 18 bases between them. CDR3: CATSRATGFSGAQYF. The CDR3 coding sequence is TGTGCCACCAGCAGAGCAACAGGGTTCTCAGGGGCCCAGTACTTC.

The gene calls are TRBV4-1 and TRBJ2-7; TRBD2 matches 7 bases. The CDR3 is 14 residues long. Germline CDR1 MGHRA, CDR2 YSYEKL. J gave up 0 bases and V 6 bases, and 5 bases lay outside the gene matches. Written as DNA, the CDR3 is TGCGCCAGCAGTTCTAGCGGCAACTCCTACGAGCAGTACTTC. Translating it yields CASSSSGNSYEQYF.

J is TRBJ2-1 and V is TRBV19; perhaps TRBD2 as D (6 bases). CDR1 LNHDA and CDR2 SQIVND come from the germline V gene (reference sequence). There are 14 residues in the CDR3. Between the trimmed V and J ends, which lost 3 bases and 5 bases, there was a span of 11 bases. CDR3 amino acids: CASSMRDGNNEQFF. The CDR3 DNA follows: TGTGCCAGTAGTATGCGGGACGGGAACAATGAGCAGTTCTTC.

The chain has TRBV2 and TRBJ2-7, with TRBD1 matching over 9 bases. V gave up 6 bases and J gave up 6 bases; unmatched junction bases: 12. Germline V lookup: CDR1 SNHLY, CDR2 FYNNEI. The CDR3 length is 15 residues. The CDR3 DNA follows: TGTGCCAGCAGACTCACCGGGACAGGGAAGTTCGAGCAGTACTTC. Translating gives CASRLTGTGKFEQYF.

The rearrangement uses TRBV18 and TRBJ2-2; a weak D match, TRBD2 (5 bases). The CDR3 is 14 residues long. CDR1 and CDR2 from the germline V gene are KGHSH and LQKENI. V was cut by 1 base and J by 3 bases, with 6 bases left in between. Here the CDR3 DNA reads TGTGCCAGCTCACCACAGAGGGACACCGGGGAGCTGTTTTTT. Its protein product is CASSPQRDTGELFF.

This clone showed up just once. J is TRBJ2-7 and V is TRBV7-9; unclear D gene. This CDR3 has 11 amino acids. The V end was cut by 11 bases, the J end by 4 bases, with 12 bases between. CDR1 and CDR2 from the germline V gene are SEHNR and FQNEAQ (reference sequence). Written as DNA, the CDR3 is TGTGCCGCCGAAATTAATTACGAGCAGTACTTC. This gives the protein CAAEINYEQYF.

The chain has TRBV5-5 and TRBJ1-3, with 7 bases matching TRBD1. The V gene end was trimmed by 5 bases and the J gene end by 6 bases; junction bases not matched to a gene: 11. The CDR3 totals 15 residues. Germline V gives CDR1 SGHKS, CDR2 YYEKEE (reference sequence). The CDR3 DNA follows: TGTGCCAGCAGGCGAACTGGCAGGGGGGAAAACACCATATATTTT. This codes for CASRRTGRGENTIYF. Combining the CDR3 with reference TRBV5-5 and TRBJ1-3 gives the whole variable domain DAGVTQSPTHLIKTRGQQVTLRCSPISGHKSVSWYQQVLGQGPQFIFQYYEKEERGRGNFPDRFSARQFPNYSSELNVNALLLGDSALYLCASRRTGRGENTIYFGEGSWLTVV.

The chain couples TRBV28 to TRBJ1-5; D remains ambiguous. The CDR3 extends over 16 amino acids. CDR1 and CDR2 (germline): MDHEN, SYDVKM. The germline V and J ends were trimmed by 1 base and 3 bases, with 13 bases remaining between them. The DNA for the CDR3 is TGTGCCAGCAGTTTATCCCCCCCACCGCTCAATCAGCCCCAGCATTTT. Translated: CASSLSPPPLNQPQHF.

The chain is built from TRBV28 and TRBJ2-7, with D perhaps assigned TRBD1 or TRBD2 (6 bases each). Trimming stripped 6 bases from V and 6 bases from J, with 18 bases between. Germline CDR1 reads MDHEN; CDR2 reads SYDVKM. The CDR3 is 14 amino acids. In DNA form, the CDR3 reads TGTGCCAGCAGCCACAGGTTTGGAGGGGGCGAGCAGTACTTC. This encodes CASSHRFGGGEQYF.

The chain is built from TRBV18 and TRBJ1-1; no clear D. The CDR3 is made up of 13 amino acids. Germline-derived CDR1 and CDR2 are KGHSH and LQKENI. V gave up 4 bases and J gave up 1 base, with 7 bases separating them. The CDR3, as DNA: TGTGCCAGCTCACAAGGTAGGAACACTGAAGCTTTCTTT. It translates to CASSQGRNTEAFF.

The J gene is TRBJ2-7, the V gene TRBV4-1; 8 positions agree with TRBD1. The CDR3 runs 14 residues. V dropped 2 bases and J dropped 3; count of bases not matched to a gene: 3. Germline lookup yields CDR1 MGHRA and CDR2 YSYEKL. The CDR3 nucleotides read TGCGCCAGCAGCCAACAGGACAGGGACTACGAGCAGTACTTC. Translation: CASSQQDRDYEQYF.